The source of this TCR delta chain is a study of delta chains in infants with herpesvirus infections (dated by TCRdb to 2022 to 2023). Regarding the research as a whole: To characterize gammadelta T cell responses to primary cytomegalovirus (CMV) infection, researchers prospectively followed a birth cohort of Ugandan infants starting at birth. The study searched for a public fetal Vdelta1/Vgamma8 gammadelta TCR clonotype in infants who acquired CMV infection after birth. From PBMC, gammadelta TCRs were sequenced for some 19 CMV-infected infants (one congenitally infected) and eight or nine CMV-uninfected infants who had sufficient sample available. By approximate age, the infant blood samples fell into groups of 1.5, 4, 8 and 12 months. Previously published Belgian fetal and cord blood gammadelta TCR data were included only for comparison and were not generated in this cohort.

As to this clone: The antigen this receptor binds is unknown. The protein in TCRdb stems from a much larger clone and differs at residue 10 from this DNA's translation, likely a read error; here the protein is translated from the DNA.

In Kampala, Uganda, pregnant women receiving prenatal care were recruited and their infants were enrolled, and documentation of maternal HIV status was required. Home visits to families took place weekly, and collection of infant clinical information, oral swabs and peripheral blood began at 6 weeks of age and was repeated every 4 months after that. Blood was collected in heparin tubes, and PBMC were isolated by Ficoll-Paque density gradient centrifugation and cryopreserved. What the work shows at the level of the full study, not this receptor alone: A small sample size and the lack of race- or environment-matched controls were noted by the authors, because CMV is acquired by nearly all Ugandans before adulthood. In CMV-uninfected infants, the public clonotype might still exist at levels below the detection limit. Within Vdelta1 cells, the frequency of the public clonotype appeared to be inversely correlated with age at infection and to decay rapidly, seemingly not persisting past roughly two months. Detection of the public clonotype was limited to the first time point after infection, and the public clonotype was not found in uninfected infants or in infants infected after 120 days. Of under 20 CMV-infected infants, several carried the public Vdelta1 clonotype: the congenitally infected infant plus three who were infected postnatally before 120 days of age.

Library preparation was by RT-PCR. To generate TCR cDNA, PBMC RNA underwent reverse transcription with SuperScript II using gamma-chain- and delta-chain-specific primers. The cDNA was purified with AMPure XP beads, then amplified and indexed with Illumina adapters using the Nextera XT Index Kit. An Illumina MiSeq with a V2 300-cycle kit was used to sequence the gammadelta TCR libraries. Per the original workflow: Using MiXCR v2.1.12, CDR3 sequences were assembled, and reads were mapped onto D, J and V genes obtained from GenBank. VDJtools v1.2.1 was used to analyze the repertoires of the CDR3 clonotypes. TCRdb reran clone calling on the public reads with CATT; rows sharing one DNA sequence were then combined. The V and J calls here are based on TCRdb, not the publication. This sample lists 350 to 400 delta-chain clones; 65% to 75% were detected once. The ten biggest clones cover around 66% of the sample.

The CDR3 has 22 amino acids, counting the end cysteine and phenylalanine. The kept DNA is CDR3 alone, 66 bases in frame from the first base. Looking up the germline V gene yields CDR1 TSWWSYY and CDR2 QGS. Germline trimming: 2 bases from V, 4 bases from J; junction bases outside gene matches: 22. This sample comprised peripheral blood, obtained at time point 2 of longitudinal follow-up. The sequence was obtained from a human donor who was a Ugandan infant, either HIV-exposed or HIV-unexposed (not recorded which). Rearrangement joined TRDV1 to TRDJ2, with 10 bases in between that match TRDD3. In nucleotides, the sequence is TGTGCTCTTGGGGAAGGAGAATCCTACCGGTGGGGGATACAGTGGGGGACAGCACAACTCTTCTTT. This yields the protein CALGEGESYRWGIQWGTAQLFF.